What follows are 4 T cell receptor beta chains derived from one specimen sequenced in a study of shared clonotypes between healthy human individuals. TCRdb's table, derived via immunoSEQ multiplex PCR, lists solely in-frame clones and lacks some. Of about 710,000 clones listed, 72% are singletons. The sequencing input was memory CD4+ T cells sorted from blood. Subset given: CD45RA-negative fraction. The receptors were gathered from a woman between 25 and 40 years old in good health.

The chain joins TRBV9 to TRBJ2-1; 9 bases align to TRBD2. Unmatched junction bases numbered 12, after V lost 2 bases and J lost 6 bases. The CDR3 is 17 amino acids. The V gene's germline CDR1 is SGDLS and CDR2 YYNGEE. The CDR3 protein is CASSVGTSWSTGNEQFF. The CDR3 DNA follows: TGTGCCAGCAGCGTTGGGACTAGCTGGTCGACTGGCAATGAGCAGTTCTTC.

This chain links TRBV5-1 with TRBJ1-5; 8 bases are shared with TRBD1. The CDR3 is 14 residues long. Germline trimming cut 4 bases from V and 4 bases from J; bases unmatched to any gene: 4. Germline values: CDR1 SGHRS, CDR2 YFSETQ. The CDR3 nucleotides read TGCGCCAGCAGCGAGGGACAGGAAAATCAGCCCCAGCATTTT. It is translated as CASSEGQENQPQHF.

The CDR3 reads CASSPTQGLRGETQYF. The CDR3 region has the DNA TGTGCCAGCAGCCCGACCCAGGGGTTGCGGGGAGAGACCCAGTACTTC. The chain employs TRBV7-9 and TRBJ2-5; D assignment may be TRBD1 or TRBD2 (6 bases each). V gave up 5 bases and J gave up 4 bases, with 20 bases separating them. This CDR3 has 16 amino acids. CDR1 is SEHNR and CDR2 is FQNEAQ in the germline V gene (reference sequence).

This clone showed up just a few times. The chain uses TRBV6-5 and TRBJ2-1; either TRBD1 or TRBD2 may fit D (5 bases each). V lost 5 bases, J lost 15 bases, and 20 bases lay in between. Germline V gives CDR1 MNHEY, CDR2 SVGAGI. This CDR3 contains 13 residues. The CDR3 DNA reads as TGTGCCAGCAGTCGGGACCCCAGCAACGACCCGTTCTTC. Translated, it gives CASSRDPSNDPFF.